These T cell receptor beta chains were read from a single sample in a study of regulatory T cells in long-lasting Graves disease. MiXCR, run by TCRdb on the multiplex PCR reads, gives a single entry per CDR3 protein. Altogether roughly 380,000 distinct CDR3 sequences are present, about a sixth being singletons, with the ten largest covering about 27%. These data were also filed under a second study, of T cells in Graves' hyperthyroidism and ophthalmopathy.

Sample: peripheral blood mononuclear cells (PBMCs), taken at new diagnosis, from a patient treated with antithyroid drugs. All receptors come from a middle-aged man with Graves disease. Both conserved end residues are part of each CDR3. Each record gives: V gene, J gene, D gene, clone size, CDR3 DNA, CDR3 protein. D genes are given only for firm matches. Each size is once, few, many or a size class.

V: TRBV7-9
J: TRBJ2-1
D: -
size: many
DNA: TGTGCCAGCAGCTTAGAACAGGGATACAATGAGCAGTTCTTC
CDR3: CASSLEQGYNEQFF

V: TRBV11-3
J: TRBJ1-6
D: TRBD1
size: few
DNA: TGTGCCAGCAGCTTAAGGGGGCATAATTCACCCCTCCACTTT
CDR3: CASSLRGHNSPLHF

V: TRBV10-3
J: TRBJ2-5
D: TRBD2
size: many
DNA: TGTGCCATCACCTCGGCGGGAGGGGAGACCCAGTACTTC
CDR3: CAITSAGGETQYF

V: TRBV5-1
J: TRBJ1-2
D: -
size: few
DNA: TGCGCCAGCAGCTTCCTAGGAGGGGATGGCTACACCTTC
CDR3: CASSFLGGDGYTF

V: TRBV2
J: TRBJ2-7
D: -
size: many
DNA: TGTGCCAGCAGACAGACATGGAGCTCCTACGAGCAGTACTTC
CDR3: CASRQTWSSYEQYF

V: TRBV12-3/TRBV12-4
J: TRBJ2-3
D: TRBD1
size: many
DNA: TGTGCCAGCACCTCGGACAGGGCCAGCACAGATACGCAGTATTTT
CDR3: CASTSDRASTDTQYF

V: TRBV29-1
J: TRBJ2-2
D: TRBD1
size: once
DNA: TGCAGCGTTGACCCGACAGGGACCGGGGAGCTGTTTTTT
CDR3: CSVDPTGTGELFF

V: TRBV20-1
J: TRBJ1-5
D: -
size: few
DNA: TGCAGTGCTATAGCGACAGCCAATCAGCCCCAGCATTTT
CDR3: CSAIATANQPQHF

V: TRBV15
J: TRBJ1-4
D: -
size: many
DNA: TGTGCCACCAGCAGCGGCCAGACAGGAAATGAAAAACTGTTTTTT
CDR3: CATSSGQTGNEKLFF

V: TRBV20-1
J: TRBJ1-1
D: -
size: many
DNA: TGCAGTTACAGGGAGGGGAACACTGAAGCTTTCTTT
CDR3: CSYREGNTEAFF

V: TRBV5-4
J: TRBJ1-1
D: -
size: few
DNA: TGTGCCAGCAGCTTGAACTCACAGGGGAACACTGAAGCTTTCTTT
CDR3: CASSLNSQGNTEAFF

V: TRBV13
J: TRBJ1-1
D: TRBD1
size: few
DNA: TGTGCCAGCAGCTTCCTCCTCCCCAGGGGGCAGAACACTGAAGCTTTCTTT
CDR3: CASSFLLPRGQNTEAFF

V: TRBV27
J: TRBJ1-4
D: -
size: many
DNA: TGTGCCAGCAGCTTGAGAGAGGCGGACAAACTGTTTTTT
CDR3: CASSLREADKLFF

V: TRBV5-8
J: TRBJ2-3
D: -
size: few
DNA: TGTGCCAGCAGTCGGACGGGGAACACAGATACGCAGTATTTT
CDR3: CASSRTGNTDTQYF

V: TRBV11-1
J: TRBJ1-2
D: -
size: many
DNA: TGTGCCAGCAGCCCAAGGGGGTTAACACCCTATGGCTACACCTTC
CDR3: CASSPRGLTPYGYTF